This T cell receptor beta chain was captured in a study of blood T cell repertoires in COVID-19. Data came from immunoSEQ multiplex PCR; TCRdb stores just in-frame clones and leaves some out. Here the sample spans 70,000 to 90,000 clones, 85% being singletons. CDR3 size: 16 residues. V dropped 2 bases and J dropped 2; count of bases not matched to a gene: 4. CDR1 is SGHRS, CDR2 YFSETQ, per germline. This sequence was found in a man aged 55 to 70 with acute or convalescent COVID-19. This rearrangement joins TRBV5-1 to TRBJ2-3; TRBD2 matches at 11 bases. The sample comprised peripheral blood. The CDR3 nucleotides read TGCGCCAGCAGCTTTACTAGCGGGAGATTCACAGATACGCAGTATTTT. Translation gives CASSFTSGRFTDTQYF.